Shown below are 8 T cell receptor beta chains from a single sample sequenced in a study of cytomegalovirus exposure and HLA in healthy donors. Primers for the PCR totalled 60 Vbeta and 13 Jbeta. Data came from immunoSEQ multiplex PCR; TCRdb stores just in-frame clones and leaves some out. The profile shows about 150,000 clones, 60% to 80% of them singletons. The sequencing sample was made of PBMCs. These receptor sequences come from a man between 18 and 29 years old in good health and CMV-seropositive.

This sequence joins TRBV10-2 and TRBJ1-4; 7 nucleotides align to TRBD1. The CDR3 is 17 residues long. CDR1 WSHSY and CDR2 SAAADI come from the germline V gene. Trimming took 8 bases from V and 0 from J; bases not matched to a gene: 12. Here the CDR3 reads CASSPPGQPTTNEKLFF. The CDR3 nucleotides are TGCGCCAGCTCACCACCGGGACAGCCCACAACTAATGAAAAACTGTTTTTT.

The chain uses TRBV11-2 and TRBJ2-5; tentatively, D is TRBD2 (5 bases). Trimming removed 1 base at V and 4 bases at J, with 10 bases between. This CDR3 is 14 amino acids long. Per the germline V gene, CDR1 is SGHAT and CDR2 is FQNNGV. The CDR3 loop is CASSLGPGVETQYF. CDR3 nucleotides: TGTGCCAGCAGCTTAGGGCCCGGGGTAGAGACCCAGTACTTC.

The chain recombines TRBV27 with TRBJ1-4, with D possibly being TRBD1 (5 bases). This CDR3 has 14 amino acids. Trimming removed 4 bases at V and 7 bases at J, with 13 bases between. CDR1 MNHEY and CDR2 SMNVEV come from the germline V gene (reference sequence). The CDR3 reads CASSSQLRGEKLFF. In DNA, the CDR3 is TGTGCCAGCAGTTCCCAACTAAGGGGTGAAAAACTGTTTTTT.

This chain uses TRBV5-5 with TRBJ1-1; D is unclear. The CDR3 is made up of 15 amino acids. With 1 base removed from V and 0 bases from J, the gap between germline ends came to 10 bases. CDR1 is SGHKS and CDR2 is YYEKEE in the germline V gene (reference sequence). The CDR3 loop reads CASSLYGVMNTEAFF. In DNA, the CDR3 is TGTGCCAGCAGCTTGTACGGGGTCATGAACACTGAAGCTTTCTTT.

The chain combines TRBV11-2 with TRBJ2-1, with TRBD2 matching 9 bases. The ends lost 2 bases at V and 2 bases at J; junction bases unmatched: 7. CDR1 is SGHAT and CDR2 is FQNNGV in the germline V gene. The CDR3 runs 17 residues. Here the CDR3 reads CASSLSLAGEPYNEQFF. The CDR3 nucleotides are TGTGCCAGCAGCTTATCCTTAGCGGGAGAGCCCTACAATGAGCAGTTCTTC.

A single count supports this clone. J is TRBJ2-1 and V is TRBV4-2; 11 positions match TRBD2. J was trimmed by 5 bases and V by 2 bases; bases with no gene match: 5. Germline V gene sequence: CDR1 LGHNA, CDR2 YNFKEQ. The CDR3 is made up of 16 amino acids. The DNA for the CDR3 is TGTGCCAGCAGCCAACCCACTAGCGGGAGAAACAATGAGCAGTTCTTC. As protein: CASSQPTSGRNNEQFF.

The chain recombines TRBV27 with TRBJ1-5; TRBD1 aligns across 9 bases. This CDR3 is 17 amino acids long. J was trimmed by 5 bases and V by 1 base; bases with no gene match: 9. Germline-derived CDR1 and CDR2 are MNHEY and SMNVEV (reference sequence). In DNA, the CDR3 is TGTGCCAGCAGTTTATTTGCCGGGACAGGGTACGATCAGCCCCAGCATTTT. Translated: CASSLFAGTGYDQPQHF.

The chain is built from TRBV5-6 and TRBJ1-6; D gene uncertain. The ends were cut back, 4 bases at V and 7 bases at J, with 9 bases in the middle. Per germline, CDR1 SGHDT and CDR2 YYEEEE. CDR3 length: 13 residues. The CDR3 region has the DNA TGTGCCAGCAGCCCTACTAAGAATTCACCCCTCCACTTT. Translation: CASSPTKNSPLHF.